Listed below are T cell receptor beta chains from one sample, sequenced in a study of cytomegalovirus exposure and HLA in healthy donors. Generated by immunoSEQ multiplex PCR, the TCRdb table keeps only in-frame clones and is missing some. The sample has 100,000 to 150,000 clones, 88% seen once; the top ten hold 1.4%. Sequenced material: PBMCs. Receptor source: a man aged 25 to 40 in good health and CMV-seronegative. Each CDR3 is given with its conserved first and last residue. The D gene is left open where the match is weak. Some rows mark clone size as missing; the rest say once, few, many or name a class of expanded clone.

j_gene: TRBJ1-2
d_gene: .
abundance: .
v_gene: TRBV5-1
CDR3aa: CASSVMLQGGGYTF
CDR3nt: TGCGCCAGCAGCGTAATGTTACAGGGTGGTGGCTACACCTTC

j_gene: TRBJ1-2
d_gene: .
abundance: .
v_gene: TRBV2
CDR3aa: CASTVGGLSGYTF
CDR3nt: TGTGCCAGCACCGTCGGGGGGCTTAGTGGCTACACCTTC

j_gene: TRBJ2-7
d_gene: TRBD2
abundance: .
v_gene: TRBV4-1
CDR3aa: CASSQERILAASYEQYF
CDR3nt: TGCGCCAGCAGCCAAGAGCGGATACTAGCGGCCTCCTACGAGCAGTACTTC

j_gene: TRBJ1-5
d_gene: TRBD1
abundance: .
v_gene: TRBV29-1
CDR3aa: CSVTTGAGNQPQHF
CDR3nt: TGCAGCGTCACGACAGGGGCTGGCAATCAGCCCCAGCATTTT

j_gene: TRBJ2-7
d_gene: .
abundance: .
v_gene: TRBV7-9
CDR3aa: CASSLMGPYEQYF
CDR3nt: TGTGCCAGCAGCTTAATGGGGCCCTACGAGCAGTACTTC

j_gene: TRBJ2-7
d_gene: .
abundance: .
v_gene: TRBV19
CDR3aa: CASSIESAVSYEQYF
CDR3nt: TGTGCCAGTAGTATAGAATCGGCGGTATCCTACGAGCAGTACTTC

j_gene: TRBJ1-2
d_gene: .
abundance: .
v_gene: TRBV11-2
CDR3aa: CASSSRPSSGGYTF
CDR3nt: TGTGCCAGCAGTTCTCGACCGTCCTCAGGAGGCTACACCTTC

j_gene: TRBJ2-1
d_gene: .
abundance: once
v_gene: TRBV11-3
CDR3aa: CASSARSNEQFF
CDR3nt: TGTGCCAGCAGCGCCCGGAGCAATGAGCAGTTCTTC

j_gene: TRBJ1-5
d_gene: .
abundance: .
v_gene: TRBV30
CDR3aa: CAWTRGNQPQHF
CDR3nt: TGTGCCTGGACGCGGGGCAATCAGCCCCAGCATTTT

j_gene: TRBJ2-1
d_gene: TRBD2
abundance: .
v_gene: TRBV9
CDR3aa: CASSVGRDYAHEQFF
CDR3nt: TGTGCCAGCAGCGTAGGTAGGGACTATGCCCATGAGCAGTTCTTC

j_gene: TRBJ2-7
d_gene: TRBD1
abundance: .
v_gene: TRBV18
CDR3aa: CASSSTNTGGYNEQYF
CDR3nt: TGTGCCAGCTCATCGACTAATACAGGGGGCTATAACGAGCAGTACTTC

j_gene: TRBJ1-1
d_gene: .
abundance: .
v_gene: TRBV7-6
CDR3aa: CASRSVPRVDTEAFF
CDR3nt: TGTGCCAGCAGGTCGGTACCGCGGGTCGACACTGAAGCTTTCTTT

j_gene: TRBJ2-3
d_gene: .
abundance: .
v_gene: TRBV7-2
CDR3aa: CASSNSWGLRTDTQYF
CDR3nt: TGTGCCAGCAGCAACAGCTGGGGGCTGAGAACAGATACGCAGTATTTT

j_gene: TRBJ1-5
d_gene: .
abundance: once
v_gene: TRBV19
CDR3aa: CASSSRPGGNQPQHF
CDR3nt: TGTGCCAGTAGTTCCCGACCCGGGGGCAATCAGCCCCAGCATTTT

j_gene: TRBJ1-1
d_gene: TRBD1
abundance: .
v_gene: TRBV5-6
CDR3aa: CASTRDRGVTEAFF
CDR3nt: TGTGCCAGCACCCGAGACAGGGGTGTCACTGAAGCTTTCTTT

j_gene: TRBJ1-1
d_gene: TRBD1
abundance: .
v_gene: TRBV18
CDR3aa: CASSATGRTTEAFF
CDR3nt: TGTGCCAGCTCCGCGACAGGGAGGACGACTGAAGCTTTCTTT

j_gene: TRBJ2-1
d_gene: TRBD1
abundance: .
v_gene: TRBV4-3
CDR3aa: CASSQETGPFSYNEQFF
CDR3nt: TGCGCCAGCAGCCAAGAGACAGGGCCCTTCAGCTACAATGAGCAGTTCTTC

j_gene: TRBJ2-2
d_gene: TRBD1
abundance: .
v_gene: TRBV11-2
CDR3aa: CASSLEPGGNTGELFF
CDR3nt: TGTGCCAGCAGCTTAGAACCAGGGGGGAACACCGGGGAGCTGTTTTTT

j_gene: TRBJ1-5
d_gene: .
abundance: once
v_gene: TRBV4-2
CDR3aa: CASSQDLLAPQHF
CDR3nt: TGTGCCAGCAGCCAAGATCTACTCGCGCCCCAGCATTTT

j_gene: TRBJ2-7
d_gene: TRBD2
abundance: .
v_gene: TRBV18
CDR3aa: CASSPGLVNYEQYF
CDR3nt: TGTGCCAGCTCACCAGGACTAGTAAACTACGAGCAGTACTTC